This entry concerns a single T cell receptor (beta chain). This CDR3 is 16 amino acids long. J lost 2 bases, V lost 4 bases, and 8 bases had no gene match. CDR1 SGHTS and CDR2 YDEGEE come from the germline V gene. The data are from a study of blood T cell repertoires in COVID-19. Study summary: COVID-19 samples from acute and convalescent phases originated in the United States, Italy and Spain. PBMCs, B-cell-depleted T cells, or T cells were the source of the cDNA or gDNA that made up the material.

Under the authors' procedure: Amplified reference gene primers provided the basis for estimating nucleated cell counts. The protocol was immunoSEQ multiplex PCR, while the TCRdb copy is restricted to in-frame clones and leaves out a portion. V and J calls and clone size follow that table, whereas D and trimming were derived from the DNA. Here the sample spans approximately 74,000 clones, almost 85% being singletons. This chain links TRBV5-8 with TRBJ2-5; 10 bases are shared with TRBD1. The clonotype comes from a man aged 65 to 79 with acute or convalescent COVID-19. The material sequenced was peripheral blood. The CDR3 spells CASSAGQGIGQETQYF. CDR3 DNA: TGTGCCAGCAGCGCGGGACAGGGGATTGGGCAAGAGACCCAGTACTTC.